This is a list of T cell receptor beta chains from one sample in a study of blood T cell repertoires in COVID-19. Measured with immunoSEQ multiplex PCR; TCRdb has only the in-frame clones, and not every one. This sample yields some 300,000 clones, of which 90% are seen a single time; around 5.8% belongs to the top ten. Sequencing was carried out using peripheral blood. Receptors were obtained from a woman in her forties or fifties with COVID-19, enrolled during active disease. CDR3s include the opening cysteine and the closing phenylalanine or tryptophan. D genes are given only for firm matches. Clone size is not always given. Where it is, it says once, few, many or a class for expanded clones.

cdr3_nt,cdr3_aa,j_call,clone_size,v_call,d_call
TGTGCTAGTGGTTTGGCCGCCGGGACAGTAAGACTTGAAGCTTTCTTT,CASGLAAGTVRLEAFF,TRBJ1-1,NA,TRBV12-5,TRBD1
TGTGCCAGCAAAGTAACCACAGGGGGCTTTACTGAAGCTTTCTTT,CASKVTTGGFTEAFF,TRBJ1-1,few,TRBV6-6,TRBD1
TGCGCCAGCAGCTTGACAGGGACCCCCTACGAGCAGTACTTC,CASSLTGTPYEQYF,TRBJ2-7,NA,TRBV5-1,NA
TGTGCCAGCAGCTTACAGGGGTACACTGAAGCTTTCTTT,CASSLQGYTEAFF,TRBJ1-1,NA,TRBV7-2,NA
TGTGCCAGTAGTATAGCCCAGCGGCGCGGAAACACCATATATTTT,CASSIAQRRGNTIYF,TRBJ1-3,NA,TRBV19,NA
TGTGCCAGCAGTGAAAGGAGTTTATTAGAGATCCTTAACTATGGCTACACCTTC,CASSERSLLEILNYGYTF,TRBJ1-2,NA,TRBV2,NA
TGCAGCGTTACCAGAAACGTGGTTCTAGCTCAAGAGACCCAGTACTTC,CSVTRNVVLAQETQYF,TRBJ2-5,NA,TRBV29-1,NA
TGTGCCAGCAGCATTAGCGGGCGAGAAACAGATACGCAGTATTTT,CASSISGRETDTQYF,TRBJ2-3,NA,TRBV7-3,TRBD2
TGTGCCAGTAGTGACGACAGGACGAACACTGAAGCTTTCTTT,CASSDDRTNTEAFF,TRBJ1-1,NA,TRBV19,NA
TGCGCCAGCAGCCAAGATGGGGGCCGAGGGACTGAAGCTTTCTTT,CASSQDGGRGTEAFF,TRBJ1-1,NA,TRBV4-3,NA
TGTGCCAGTAGTACGGCGACCTTGGGACAGGGAATTTATGGCTACACCTTC,CASSTATLGQGIYGYTF,TRBJ1-2,few,TRBV19,TRBD1
TGTGCCAGCAGTTCCCCCTTCCGCTACGAGCAGTACTTC,CASSSPFRYEQYF,TRBJ2-7,NA,TRBV11-2,NA
TGTGCCAGCTCACCGGGACTAGCGGGAGCCTACGAGCAGTACTTC,CASSPGLAGAYEQYF,TRBJ2-7,NA,TRBV18,TRBD2
TGTGCCAGCAGGTACGGGGGGCTGGTAGAGACCCAGTACTTC,CASRYGGLVETQYF,TRBJ2-5,NA,TRBV25-1,NA
TGTGCCAGCAGTGAGGCAGGGGTGCGGGAGACCCAGTACTTC,CASSEAGVRETQYF,TRBJ2-5,NA,TRBV6-1,NA
TGTGCCAGCAGTTACAGGGGGCGCTTGTCGGGATACGAGCAGTACTTC,CASSYRGRLSGYEQYF,TRBJ2-7,NA,TRBV6-6,TRBD1
TGTGCCAGCAACTCGGACCGGGGCTATGGCTACACCTTC,CASNSDRGYGYTF,TRBJ1-2,NA,TRBV21-1,NA
TGTGCCAGCAGCTACGGTGGGGAGCTGTTTTTT,CASSYGGELFF,TRBJ2-2,NA,TRBV5-6,NA
TGTGCCTGGAGTCCTAGGGACAGAGCTAACTATGGCTACACCTTC,CAWSPRDRANYGYTF,TRBJ1-2,NA,TRBV30,TRBD1
TGTGCCAGCAGCTTAGTGTCGGGGAGCTATGGCTACACCTTC,CASSLVSGSYGYTF,TRBJ1-2,NA,TRBV7-9,NA
TGCGCCAGCAGCCAGATTACCGGGACAGGGATATTTAGTAATCAGCCCCAGCATTTT,CASSQITGTGIFSNQPQHF,TRBJ1-5,once,TRBV4-1,TRBD1
TGCGCCCGCAGCCGACAGGGGGGGACAGGGGAACGCGAGCAGTACTTC,CARSRQGGTGEREQYF,TRBJ2-7,once,TRBV4-1,TRBD1
TGTGCCAGCAGTCCGGGACAGAGCTCCTACAATGAGCAGTTCTTC,CASSPGQSSYNEQFF,TRBJ2-1,NA,TRBV27,TRBD1
TGTGCCAGCAGCCAAACCCGACTAGCGGGAGGTTACCACAATGAGCAGTTCTTC,CASSQTRLAGGYHNEQFF,TRBJ2-1,NA,TRBV3-1/TRBV3-2,TRBD2
TGTGCCAGCAGGCTCGCCGGACAGGGCCAGGGCTACACCTTC,CASRLAGQGQGYTF,TRBJ1-2,NA,TRBV27,TRBD1
TGTGCCAGCAGTTACTCGAGAGCCGAGCAGTACTTC,CASSYSRAEQYF,TRBJ2-7,NA,TRBV6-5,NA
TGTGCCAGTAGGGGGGGGCAGTTTAGCAATCAGCCCCAGCATTTT,CASRGGQFSNQPQHF,TRBJ1-5,NA,TRBV19,NA
TGTGCCAGCAGTAGGACACCCTCCTACGAGCAGTACTTC,CASSRTPSYEQYF,TRBJ2-7,few,TRBV6-2/TRBV6-3,NA
TGTGCCAGCAGCCCAGGACTTACGAACACCGGGGAGCTGTTTTTT,CASSPGLTNTGELFF,TRBJ2-2,NA,TRBV11-2,NA
TGTGCCAGTAGGCCTGCGGGGGCGAGAGAGACCCAGTACTTC,CASRPAGARETQYF,TRBJ2-5,NA,TRBV19,NA
TGTGCCACCAGTGATTTGATCTCCGAGACCCAGTACTTC,CATSDLISETQYF,TRBJ2-5,NA,TRBV24-1,NA